The clone carrying this TCR beta chain was counted a few times. Primers for the PCR totalled 60 Vbeta and 13 Jbeta. Sequencing used immunoSEQ multiplex PCR; TCRdb keeps in-frame clones, though not all of them. This table holds approximately 140,000 clones, 73% found once. This sample was taken from a study of cytomegalovirus exposure and HLA in healthy donors. Germline assignment: CDR1 MGHRA and CDR2 YSYEKL. Trimming cost V 3 bases and J 8 bases; bases outside gene matches: 13. The CDR3 is 16 amino acids. The TCR comes from a middle-aged woman in good health and CMV-seronegative. Sequencing was performed on PBMCs. This rearrangement joins TRBV4-1 to TRBJ1-5; 7 nucleotides agree with TRBD1. The CDR3 DNA reads TGCGCCAGCAGCCACCCAGGGGGGCCAAGAAGTAAGCCCCAGCATTTT. Its translation is CASSHPGGPRSKPQHF.